The sequence of this T cell receptor (beta chain) was determined in a study of PD-L1 blockade in urothelial cancer. Background on the study: Of prior chemotherapy regimens, patients had received between 0 and 3. The median number of T cells present in blood samples was 130,000 to 150,000.

Study-wide findings and caveats: At 3 weeks on treatment, tumor-associated clones expanded more with durable benefit.

The CDR3 consists of 14 residues. The germline gives CDR1 PRHDT, CDR2 FYEKMQ (reference sequence). V was shortened by 5 bases and J by 4 bases, with 11 bases between the two germline ends. In this sample, this clone turned up once. No antigen is known for it. The repertoire was sequenced with immunoSEQ multiplex PCR; TCRdb's copy has only in-frame clones and lacks some. The profile shows tens of thousands of clones, around 81% of them singletons. Sample time point: pretreatment peripheral blood. Individual patients had between 1 and 8 samples, taken pretreatment and on-treatment. The sequencing here drew on PBMCs, taken around atezolizumab (anti-PD-L1) treatment. This chain links TRBV13 with TRBJ1-4; D call uncertain. The source of this sequence is a man between 65 and 85 years old with urothelial cancer. The chain's CDR3 is CASSPRGGNEKLFF. DNA for the CDR3: TGTGCCAGCAGCCCCCGGGGTGGTAATGAAAAACTGTTTTTT.